Below, 7 T cell receptor beta chains from the same sample are listed, as sequenced in a study of blood T cell repertoires in COVID-19. TCRdb's table, derived via immunoSEQ multiplex PCR, lists solely in-frame clones and lacks some. The sample includes 20,000 to 25,000 clones, around 69% seen only once; the top ten take approximately 19%. Sequencing used peripheral blood. The receptor set was obtained from a human donor in a cohort sampled during active or convalescent COVID-19.

The CDR3 here is CSVERTGRLNTEAFF. CDR3 DNA: TGCAGCGTGGAAAGGACAGGGCGCTTGAACACTGAAGCTTTCTTT. This chain connects TRBV29-1 to TRBJ1-1; 8 nucleotides align to TRBD1. Trimming at V came to 6 bases and at J to 0 bases, leaving 9 bases not matched to a gene. This CDR3 is 15 amino acids long. Per the germline V gene, CDR1 is SQVTM and CDR2 is ANQGSEA.

The rearrangement links TRBV3-1 (or the pseudogene TRBV3-2) to TRBJ2-1, with 8 bases lining up with TRBD1. Germline CDR1 reads LGHDT; CDR2 reads YNNKEL (reference sequence). There are 16 residues in the CDR3. V lost 0 bases to trimming and J lost 6 bases; unmatched junction nucleotides: 7. CDR3 DNA sequence: TGTGCCAGCAGCCAAGACATATGGACAGGGTTCAATGAGCAGTTCTTC. Translated, it gives CASSQDIWTGFNEQFF.

V and J are TRBV5-1 and TRBJ1-1, with 7 bases lining up with TRBD1. The CDR3 consists of 14 residues. The J segment lost 1 base and the V segment lost 4 bases, leaving 4 bases of the junction unmatched. Germline-derived CDR1 and CDR2 are SGHRS and YFSETQ. CDR3 bases: TGCGCCAGCAGCCCACAGGGGAAGAACACTGAAGCTTTCTTT. Its translation is CASSPQGKNTEAFF.

This chain uses TRBV5-1 with TRBJ2-2; 11 bases are shared with TRBD1. The length of the CDR3 is 17 residues. V shed 0 bases, J shed 4 bases, and the junction held 5 bases outside the gene matches. Per the germline V gene, CDR1 is SGHRS and CDR2 is YFSETQ. CDR3 sequence reads: CASSLGSGTGGTGELFF. DNA of the CDR3: TGCGCCAGCAGCTTGGGTTCTGGGACAGGGGGCACCGGGGAGCTGTTTTTT.

This clone was counted between two and nine times. V and J are TRBV3-1 (or the pseudogene TRBV3-2) and TRBJ1-1, with D perhaps matching TRBD1 (6 bases). The CDR3 length is 14 residues. V was trimmed by 4 bases and J by 4 bases, leaving 13 bases between them. CDR1 and CDR2 from the germline V gene are LGHDT and YNNKEL (reference sequence). The CDR3 is CASSPQGRGTEAFF. CDR3 coding DNA: TGTGCCAGCAGCCCACAGGGTCGGGGCACTGAAGCTTTCTTT.

The chain uses TRBV2 and TRBJ2-7, with a weak D call TRBD2 (6 bases). Germline CDR1 SNHLY, CDR2 FYNNEI. The V and J ends lost 7 bases and 7 bases respectively, with 23 bases between them. This CDR3 comprises 15 residues. In nucleotides, the CDR3 is TGTGCCAGCAAGGCCGGGGCGGGACTCTGGGGGGAGCAGTACTTC. Translating gives CASKAGAGLWGEQYF.

The V and J genes are TRBV14 and TRBJ2-1; TRBD2 aligns across 10 bases. V lost 1 base, J lost 0 bases, and 6 bases stayed unmatched. Per the germline V gene, CDR1 is SGHDN and CDR2 is FVKESK. The CDR3 consists of 18 residues. CDR3 amino acids: CASSQGASGGSSYNEQFF. Here the CDR3 DNA reads TGTGCCAGCAGCCAAGGTGCTAGCGGGGGAAGCTCCTACAATGAGCAGTTCTTC. The whole variable domain, filled in from reference TRBV14 and TRBJ2-1, reads EAGVTQFPSHSVIEKGQTVTLRCDPISGHDNLYWYRRVMGKEIKFLLHFVKESKQDESGMPNNRFLAERTGGTYSTLKVQPAELEDSGVYFCASSQGASGGSSYNEQFFGPGTRLTVL.